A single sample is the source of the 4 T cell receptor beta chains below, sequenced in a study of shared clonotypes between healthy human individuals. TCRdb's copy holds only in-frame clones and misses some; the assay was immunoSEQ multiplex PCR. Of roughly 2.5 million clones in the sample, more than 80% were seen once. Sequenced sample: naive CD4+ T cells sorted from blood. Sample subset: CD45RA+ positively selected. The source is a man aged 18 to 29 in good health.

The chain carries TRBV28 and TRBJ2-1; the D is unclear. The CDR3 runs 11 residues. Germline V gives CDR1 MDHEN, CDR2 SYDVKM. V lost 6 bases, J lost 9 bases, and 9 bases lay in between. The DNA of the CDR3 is TGTGCCAGCAGCACGTCTTTTGAGCAGTTCTTC. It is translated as CASSTSFEQFF.

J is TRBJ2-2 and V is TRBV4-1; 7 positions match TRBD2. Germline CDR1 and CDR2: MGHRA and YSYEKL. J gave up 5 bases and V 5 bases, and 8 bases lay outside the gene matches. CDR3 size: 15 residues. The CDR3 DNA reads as TGCGCCAGCAGCTCAGGGACTATAGGGACCGGGGAGCTGTTTTTT. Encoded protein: CASSSGTIGTGELFF.

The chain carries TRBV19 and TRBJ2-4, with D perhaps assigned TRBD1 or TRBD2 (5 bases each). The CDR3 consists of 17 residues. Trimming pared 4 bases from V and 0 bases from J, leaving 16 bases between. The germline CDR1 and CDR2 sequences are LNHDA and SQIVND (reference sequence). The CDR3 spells CASSTPGRGIAKNIQYF. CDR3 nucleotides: TGTGCCAGTAGTACCCCGGGAAGGGGAATAGCCAAAAACATTCAGTACTTC.

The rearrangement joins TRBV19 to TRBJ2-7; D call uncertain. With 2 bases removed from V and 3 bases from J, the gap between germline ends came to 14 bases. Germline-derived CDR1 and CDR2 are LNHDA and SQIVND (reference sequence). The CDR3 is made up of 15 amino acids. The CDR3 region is CASSISWQAIYEQYF. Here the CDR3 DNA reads TGTGCCAGTAGTATAAGTTGGCAGGCGATCTACGAGCAGTACTTC.